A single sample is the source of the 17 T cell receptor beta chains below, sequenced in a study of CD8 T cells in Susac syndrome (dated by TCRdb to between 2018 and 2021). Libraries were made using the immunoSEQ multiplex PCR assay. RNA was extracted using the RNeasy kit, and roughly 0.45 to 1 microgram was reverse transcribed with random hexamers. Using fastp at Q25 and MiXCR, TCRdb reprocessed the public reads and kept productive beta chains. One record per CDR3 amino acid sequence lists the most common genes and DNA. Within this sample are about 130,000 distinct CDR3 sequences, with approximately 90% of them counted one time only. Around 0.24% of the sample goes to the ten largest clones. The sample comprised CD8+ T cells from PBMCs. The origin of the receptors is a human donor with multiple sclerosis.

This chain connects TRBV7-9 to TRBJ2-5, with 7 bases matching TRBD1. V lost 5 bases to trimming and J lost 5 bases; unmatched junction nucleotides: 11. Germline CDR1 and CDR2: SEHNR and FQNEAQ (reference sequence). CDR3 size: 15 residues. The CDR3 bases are TGTGCCAGCAGCGACCGGGACAGAGGAGTGGAGACCCAGTACTTC. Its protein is CASSDRDRGVETQYF.

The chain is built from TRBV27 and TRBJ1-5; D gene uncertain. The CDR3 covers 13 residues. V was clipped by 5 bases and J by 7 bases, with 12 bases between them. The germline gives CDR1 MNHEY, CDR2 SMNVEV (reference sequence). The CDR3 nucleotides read TGTGCCAGCAGTCCCCTGAGGGAACAGCCCCAGCATTTT. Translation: CASSPLREQPQHF.

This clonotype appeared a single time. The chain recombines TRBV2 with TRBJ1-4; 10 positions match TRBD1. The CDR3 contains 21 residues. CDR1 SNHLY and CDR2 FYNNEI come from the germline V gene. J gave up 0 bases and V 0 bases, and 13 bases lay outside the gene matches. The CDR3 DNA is TGTGCCAGCAGTGAAGCGCTTTGGGACAGGGGAAGAGGGGCAACTAATGAAAAACTGTTTTTT. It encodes CASSEALWDRGRGATNEKLFF. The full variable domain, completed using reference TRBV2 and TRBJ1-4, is EPEVTQTPSHQVTQMGQEVILRCVPISNHLYFYWYRQILGQKVEFLVSFYNNEISEKSEIFDDQFSVERPDGSNFTLKIRSTKLEDSAMYFCASSEALWDRGRGATNEKLFFGSGTQLSVL.

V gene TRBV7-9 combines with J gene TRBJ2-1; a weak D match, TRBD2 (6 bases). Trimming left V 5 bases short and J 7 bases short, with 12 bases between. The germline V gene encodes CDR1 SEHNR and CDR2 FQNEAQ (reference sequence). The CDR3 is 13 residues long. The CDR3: CASSLRGNNEQFF. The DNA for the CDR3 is TGTGCCAGCAGCCTTCGGGGGAATAATGAGCAGTTCTTC.

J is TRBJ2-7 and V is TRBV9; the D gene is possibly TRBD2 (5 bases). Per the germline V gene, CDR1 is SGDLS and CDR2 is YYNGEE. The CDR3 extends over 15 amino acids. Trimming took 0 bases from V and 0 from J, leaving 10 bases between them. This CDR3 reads CASSVAGLNSYEQYF. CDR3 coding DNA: TGTGCCAGCAGCGTAGCCGGACTGAACTCCTACGAGCAGTACTTC.

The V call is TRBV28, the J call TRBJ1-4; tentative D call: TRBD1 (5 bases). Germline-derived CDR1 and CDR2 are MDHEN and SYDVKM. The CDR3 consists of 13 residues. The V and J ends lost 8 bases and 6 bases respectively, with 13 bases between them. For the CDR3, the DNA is TGTGCCAGCTTAAGACGGGGCTATGAAAAACTGTTTTTT. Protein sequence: CASLRRGYEKLFF. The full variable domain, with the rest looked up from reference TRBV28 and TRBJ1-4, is DVKVTQSSRYLVKRTGEKVFLECVQDMDHENMFWYRQDPGLGLRLIYFSYDVKMKEKGDIPEGYSVSREKKERFSLILESASTNQTSMYLCASLRRGYEKLFFGSGTQLSVL.

CDR3 sequence reads: CASSLIDTYEQYF. The DNA for the CDR3 is TGTGCCAGCAGTTTAATAGATACCTACGAGCAGTACTTC. J is TRBJ2-7 and V is TRBV27; D is ambiguous. The V gene lost 2 bases and the J gene lost 2 bases, with 7 bases spanning the gap. CDR3 size: 13 residues. Looked up from germline, CDR1 is MNHEY and CDR2 is SMNVEV (reference sequence).

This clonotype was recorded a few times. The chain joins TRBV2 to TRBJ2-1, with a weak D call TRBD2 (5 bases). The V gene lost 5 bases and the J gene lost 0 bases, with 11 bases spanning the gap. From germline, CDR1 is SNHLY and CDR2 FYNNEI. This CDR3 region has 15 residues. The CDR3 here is CASSLDWSSYNEQFF. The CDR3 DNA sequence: TGTGCCAGCAGTCTGGACTGGAGCTCCTACAATGAGCAGTTCTTC.

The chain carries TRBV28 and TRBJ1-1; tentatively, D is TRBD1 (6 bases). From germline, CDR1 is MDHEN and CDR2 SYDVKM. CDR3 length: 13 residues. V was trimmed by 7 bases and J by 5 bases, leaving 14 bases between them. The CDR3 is CASTQGGMTEAFF. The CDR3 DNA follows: TGTGCCAGCACCCAAGGGGGGATGACTGAAGCTTTCTTT.

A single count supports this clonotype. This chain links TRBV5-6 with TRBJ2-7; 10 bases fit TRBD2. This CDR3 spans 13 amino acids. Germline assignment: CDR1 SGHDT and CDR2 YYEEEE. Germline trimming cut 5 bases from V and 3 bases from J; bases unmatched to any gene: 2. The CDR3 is CASRTSGFYEQYF. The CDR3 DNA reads TGTGCCAGCAGGACTAGCGGGTTCTACGAGCAGTACTTC. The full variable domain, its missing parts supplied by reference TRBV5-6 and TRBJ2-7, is DAGVTQSPTHLIKTRGQQVTLRCSPKSGHDTVSWYQQALGQGPQFIFQYYEEEERQRGNFPDRFSGHQFPNYSSELNVNALLLGDSALYLCASRTSGFYEQYFGPGTRLTVT.

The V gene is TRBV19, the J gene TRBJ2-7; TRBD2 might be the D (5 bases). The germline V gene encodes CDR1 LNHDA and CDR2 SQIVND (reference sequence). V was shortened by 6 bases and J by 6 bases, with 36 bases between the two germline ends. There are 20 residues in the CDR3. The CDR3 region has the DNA TGTGCCAGTAGCCTTAGTTACTCCATCAGGCTGATCAACGGGATTGGCGAGCAGTACTTC. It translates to CASSLSYSIRLINGIGEQYF.

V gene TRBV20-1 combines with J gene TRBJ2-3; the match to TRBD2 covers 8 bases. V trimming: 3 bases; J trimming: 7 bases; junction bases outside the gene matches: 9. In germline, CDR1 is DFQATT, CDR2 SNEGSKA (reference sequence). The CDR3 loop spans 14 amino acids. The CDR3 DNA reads TGCAGTGCTAGTGCGGGAGGCACTTCGAATACGCAGTATTTT. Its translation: CSASAGGTSNTQYF.

CDR3 loop: CASSQGFGSVVRELFF. In DNA form, the CDR3 reads TGTGCCAGCAGCCAAGGTTTCGGGAGTGTTGTCAGGGAGCTGTTTTTT. The V gene is TRBV3-1, the J gene TRBJ2-2, with D perhaps TRBD2 (6 bases). Germline V lookup: CDR1 LGHDT, CDR2 YNNKEL (reference sequence). This CDR3 has 16 residues. The ends were cut back, 1 base at V and 9 bases at J, with 18 bases in the middle.

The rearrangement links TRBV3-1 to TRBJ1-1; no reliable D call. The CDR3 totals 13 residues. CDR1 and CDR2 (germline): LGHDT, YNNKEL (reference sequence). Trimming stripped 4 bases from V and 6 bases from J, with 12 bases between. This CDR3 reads CASSPHGLSEAFF. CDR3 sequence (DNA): TGTGCCAGCAGCCCTCACGGGTTGTCTGAAGCTTTCTTT.

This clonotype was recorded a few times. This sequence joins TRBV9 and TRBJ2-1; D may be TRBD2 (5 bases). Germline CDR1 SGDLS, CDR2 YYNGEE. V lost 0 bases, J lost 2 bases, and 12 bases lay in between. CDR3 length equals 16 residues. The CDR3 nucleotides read TGTGCCAGCAGCGTAGAGGGTAGCGTGACCTACAATGAGCAGTTCTTC. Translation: CASSVEGSVTYNEQFF.

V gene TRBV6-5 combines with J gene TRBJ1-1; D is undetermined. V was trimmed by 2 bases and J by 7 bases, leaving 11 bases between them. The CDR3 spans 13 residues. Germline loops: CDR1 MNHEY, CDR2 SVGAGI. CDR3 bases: TGTGCCAGCAGTTACCCGTTCGGAGGTGAAGCTTTCTTT. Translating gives CASSYPFGGEAFF.

CDR3 in amino acids: CASQPTGGINEQFF. The CDR3, as DNA: TGTGCCAGCCAGCCGACAGGGGGAATCAATGAGCAGTTCTTC. This sequence joins TRBV19 and TRBJ2-1, with 9 bases fitting TRBD1. The CDR3 spans 14 residues. CDR1 is LNHDA, CDR2 SQIVND, per germline (reference sequence). Trimming at V came to 9 bases and at J to 6 bases, leaving 9 bases not matched to a gene. The full variable domain, with the rest looked up from reference TRBV19 and TRBJ2-1, is DGGITQSPKYLFRKEGQNVTLSCEQNLNHDAMYWYRQDPGQGLRLIYYSQIVNDFQKGDIAEGYSVSREKKESFPLTVTSAQKNPTAFYLCASQPTGGINEQFFGPGTRLTVL.